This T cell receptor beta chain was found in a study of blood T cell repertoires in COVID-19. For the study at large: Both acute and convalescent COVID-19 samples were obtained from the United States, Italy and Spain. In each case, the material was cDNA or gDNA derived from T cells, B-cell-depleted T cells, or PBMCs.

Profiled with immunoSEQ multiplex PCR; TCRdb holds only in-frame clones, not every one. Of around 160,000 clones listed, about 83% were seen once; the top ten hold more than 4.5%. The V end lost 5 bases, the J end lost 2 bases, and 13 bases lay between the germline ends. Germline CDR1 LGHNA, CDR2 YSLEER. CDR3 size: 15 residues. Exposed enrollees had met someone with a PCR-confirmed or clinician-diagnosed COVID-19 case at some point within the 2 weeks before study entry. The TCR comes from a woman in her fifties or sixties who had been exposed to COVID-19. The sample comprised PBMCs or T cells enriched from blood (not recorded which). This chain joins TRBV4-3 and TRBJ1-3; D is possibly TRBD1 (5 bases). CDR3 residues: CASSEQDGPGNTIYF. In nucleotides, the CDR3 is TGCGCCAGCAGCGAACAGGACGGACCTGGAAACACCATATATTTT.